This TCR beta chain comes out of a study of cytomegalovirus exposure and HLA in healthy donors. Whole-study findings and limits: Most TCR beta V segments were productive about 90% or about 30% of the time in an earlier analysis. Later analysis showed most CMV-associated TCR beta chains appearing HLA-restricted. A later analysis linked a missense DCLRE1C variant to TCR beta V- and J-gene trimming. CMV serostatus was the only immune exposure information that was available.

The PCR contained 60 Vbeta and 13 Jbeta primers. Sequencing was performed with immunoSEQ multiplex PCR; in TCRdb, only in-frame clones are kept and a portion is missing. Of around 65,000 clones detected, 85% appear once; the ten largest clones hold about 11%. For this clone: Its target is not known.

The sequenced material came from PBMCs. The TCR comes from a female donor in good health and CMV-seronegative.

For the CDR3, the DNA is TGTGCCAGCTCACCGGACAGGGTTCGGGCAGATACGCAGTATTTT. It translates to CASSPDRVRADTQYF. V and J are TRBV18 and TRBJ2-3; 8 bases are shared with TRBD1. This CDR3 contains 15 residues. In germline, CDR1 is KGHSH, CDR2 LQKENI. Trimming at V came to 3 bases and at J to 4 bases, leaving 6 bases not matched to a gene.